These 28 T cell receptor beta chains came from one sample sequenced in a study of blood T cell repertoires in COVID-19 (dated by TCRdb to about 2020). Libraries were prepared through the immunoSEQ multiplex PCR assay. TCRdb limited this immuneACCESS table to in-frame rearrangements with V and J called. A share of clones is missing; checked studies link under half to unresolved V genes, and the rest is unexplained. This sample comprises around 46,000 clones, about 85% of them detected only once. The top ten constitute 13% to 15% of the sample. What was sequenced was peripheral blood. All receptors derive from a human donor in a cohort sampled during active COVID-19.

This clone qualifies as medium-sized. This rearrangement joins TRBV19 to TRBJ1-1, with 7 nucleotides matching TRBD1. CDR3 size: 14 residues. CDR1 is LNHDA, CDR2 SQIVND, per germline (reference sequence). The V and J ends lost 5 bases and 3 bases, in that order; junction bases with no gene match: 6. The CDR3 bases are TGTGCCAGTAGTTGGACAGGTGGGGACACTGAAGCTTTCTTT. Amino acid sequence: CASSWTGGDTEAFF.

The genes are TRBV7-2 and TRBJ1-6; possible D gene TRBD1, 6 bases. Looked up from germline, CDR1 is SGHTA and CDR2 is FQGNSA. This CDR3 has 16 amino acids. Trimming removed 5 bases from V and 6 bases from J, with 17 bases in between. The CDR3 DNA follows: TGTGCCAGCAGCCCACTGAGACAGGCCTCTAATTCACCCCTCCACTTT. Amino acid sequence: CASSPLRQASNSPLHF.

CDR3 DNA sequence: TGTGCCAGCAGCCCCTATCTGGGCAGGAACACCGGGGAGCTGTTTTTT. Translated, it gives CASSPYLGRNTGELFF. J is TRBJ2-2 and V is TRBV5-6; D is unclear. The CDR3 has 16 residues. Germline V gene sequence: CDR1 SGHDT, CDR2 YYEEEE. Trimming removed 4 bases at V and 1 base at J, with 14 bases between. Together with reference TRBV5-6 and TRBJ2-2, the CDR3 gives the full variable domain: DAGVTQSPTHLIKTRGQQVTLRCSPKSGHDTVSWYQQALGQGPQFIFQYYEEEERQRGNFPDRFSGHQFPNYSSELNVNALLLGDSALYLCASSPYLGRNTGELFFGEGSRLTVL.

This clone appeared a single time. The rearrangement joins TRBV28 to TRBJ1-2; 9 bases are a match to TRBD1. The CDR3 is 13 residues long. CDR1 is MDHEN, CDR2 SYDVKM, per germline. The junction had 4 bases not matched to a gene; V was cut back by 3 bases and J by 8 bases. CDR3 protein: CASSFRTGEGYTF. The CDR3 DNA reads TGTGCCAGCAGTTTCAGGACAGGGGAAGGCTACACCTTC.

The table lists this clone with a few counts. The V call is TRBV27, the J call TRBJ2-1, with 12 nucleotides matching TRBD2. Germline V gives CDR1 MNHEY, CDR2 SMNVEV (reference sequence). The trim removed 4 bases at V and 4 bases at J, leaving 11 bases unmatched. CDR3 length: 18 residues. The CDR3 here is CASSSNRRLAGEYNEQFF. The CDR3, as DNA: TGTGCCAGCAGTTCAAACCGACGACTAGCGGGGGAGTACAATGAGCAGTTCTTC.

The chain carries TRBV5-1 and TRBJ2-2; D is unresolved. Germline V CDR1 and CDR2: SGHRS, YFSETQ. The V gene lost 4 bases and the J gene lost 2 bases, with 12 bases spanning the gap. The CDR3 is 15 amino acids. The CDR3 DNA is TGCGCCAGCAGCGCTGGTGGCACCAACACCGGGGAGCTGTTTTTT. Protein product: CASSAGGTNTGELFF.

This clone has just one count. J is TRBJ2-7 and V is TRBV5-1; weak D call: TRBD1 (5 bases). The CDR3 sequence is 14 residues long. V was shortened by 4 bases and J by 1 base, with 12 bases between the two germline ends. The germline V gene has CDR1 SGHRS and CDR2 YFSETQ. CDR3 sequence reads: CASSVTADSYEQYF. The DNA for the CDR3 is TGCGCCAGCAGCGTGACAGCCGATTCCTACGAGCAGTACTTC.

The rearrangement joins TRBV5-1 to TRBJ1-6, with TRBD1 matching over 8 bases. This CDR3 is 14 amino acids long. V was pared by 5 bases and J by 7 bases, with 5 bases of the junction left unmatched. The V gene's germline CDR1 is SGHRS and CDR2 YFSETQ. The CDR3 nucleotides read TGCGCCAGCAGAGGACAGGGCCGGAATTCACCCCTCCACTTT. The encoded protein is CASRGQGRNSPLHF.

This clone was recorded once. CDR3 bases: TGTGCCAGCAGCTTCGGCAGGGGGCTTCCCTCTGGGGCCAACGTCCTGACTTTC. Protein sequence: CASSFGRGLPSGANVLTF. The rearrangement links TRBV7-9 to TRBJ2-6; TRBD1 matches 8 bases. Unmatched junction bases numbered 7, after V lost 3 bases and J lost 0 bases. CDR1 is SEHNR and CDR2 is FQNEAQ in the germline V gene (reference sequence). This CDR3 contains 18 residues.

This chain uses TRBV7-2 with TRBJ2-5, with 8 bases matching TRBD2. The CDR3 totals 15 residues. With 2 bases clipped from V and 5 bases from J, the junction kept 7 bases outside the gene matches. Germline V lookup: CDR1 SGHTA, CDR2 FQGNSA. This CDR3 is CASSLSSGGRETQYF. In DNA form, the CDR3 reads TGTGCCAGCAGCTTAAGCTCGGGAGGGCGCGAGACCCAGTACTTC.

J is TRBJ2-7 and V is TRBV30; the match to TRBD2 covers 8 bases. V lost 8 bases, J lost 5 bases, and 11 bases stayed unmatched. This CDR3 is built from 13 residues. Germline-derived CDR1 and CDR2 are GTSNPN and SVGIG (reference sequence). This CDR3 reads CAGEGAGLDEQYF. Written as DNA, the CDR3 is TGTGCCGGAGAGGGAGCGGGACTAGACGAGCAGTACTTC. Together with reference TRBV30 and TRBJ2-7, the CDR3 gives the full variable domain: SQTIHQWPATLVQPVGSPLSLECTVEGTSNPNLYWYRQAAGRGLQLLFYSVGIGQISSEVPQNLSASRPQDRQFILSSKKLLLSDSGFYLCAGEGAGLDEQYFGPGTRLTVT.

In its sample, this clone was seen once. CDR3 sequence: CASSLGTYNEQFF. The CDR3 DNA reads TGTGCCAGCAGCTTGGGTACTTACAATGAGCAGTTCTTC. This chain connects TRBV5-6 to TRBJ2-1; D is ambiguous. Trimming stripped 0 bases from V and 4 bases from J, with 5 bases between. CDR3 length: 13 residues. Germline CDR1 SGHDT, CDR2 YYEEEE.

The chain links TRBV5-5 to TRBJ2-5; weak D call: TRBD2 (6 bases). V was pared by 7 bases and J by 3 bases, with 16 bases between. Germline V gene lookup returns CDR1 SGHKS and CDR2 YYEKEE (reference sequence). CDR3 length: 14 amino acids. The CDR3 DNA reads as TGTGCCAGCTTCCGGAGGGCTGGAAAAGAGACCCAGTACTTC. The encoded protein is CASFRRAGKETQYF.

This chain connects TRBV30 to TRBJ2-5; possible D gene TRBD2, 7 bases. This CDR3 region has 13 residues. Germline V CDR1 and CDR2: GTSNPN, SVGIG (reference sequence). Written as DNA, the CDR3 is TGTGCTCGGGCCGGGGGGCTTCAAGAGACCCAGTACTTC. This sequence encodes CARAGGLQETQYF.

This clone came up a few times. J is TRBJ2-7 and V is TRBV11-2; D not resolved. Germline CDR1 reads SGHAT; CDR2 reads FQNNGV. The V and J ends lost 1 base and 2 bases respectively, with 12 bases between them. CDR3 length: 15 residues. CDR3 DNA: TGTGCCAGCAGCTTAGGGGTTAGCAGTACCTACGAGCAGTACTTC. Translating gives CASSLGVSSTYEQYF.

The CDR3 region is CASSLEYEQYF. The CDR3, as DNA: TGTGCCAGCAGTTTGGAGTATGAGCAGTACTTC. The rearrangement uses TRBV28 and TRBJ2-7, with D uncertain. V lost 3 bases and J lost 7, with 7 bases in between. The CDR3 has 11 residues. Per germline, CDR1 MDHEN and CDR2 SYDVKM.

This clone was recorded once. The chain employs TRBV4-3 and TRBJ2-7; D possibly corresponds to TRBD1 (6 bases). Between the trimmed V and J ends, which lost 0 bases and 10 bases, there was a span of 16 bases. The length of the CDR3 is 14 residues. Germline CDR1 is LGHNA and CDR2 is YSLEER. CDR3 sequence reads: CASSQEGGRGVQYF. In DNA form, the CDR3 reads TGCGCCAGCAGCCAAGAAGGCGGCAGGGGAGTCCAGTACTTC.

Here the CDR3 reads CASSQGNRLAYNEQFF. DNA for the CDR3: TGTGCCAGCAGCCAAGGGAATAGACTAGCCTACAATGAGCAGTTCTTC. The J gene is TRBJ2-1, the V gene TRBV3-1 (or the pseudogene TRBV3-2); D is possibly TRBD2 (6 bases). CDR3 size: 16 residues. The V gene lost 1 base and the J gene lost 2 bases, with 12 bases spanning the gap. CDR1 is LGHDT and CDR2 is YNNKEL in the germline V gene (reference sequence).

V is TRBV2 and J is TRBJ1-2, with 7 bases that match TRBD1. The V gene end was trimmed by 9 bases and the J gene end by 7 bases; junction bases not matched to a gene: 8. CDR3 length: 12 residues. Germline V gives CDR1 SNHLY, CDR2 FYNNEI. CDR3 sequence reads: CARRTGGGGYTF. DNA of the CDR3: TGTGCCAGAAGGACAGGTGGGGGTGGCTACACCTTC.

The rearrangement uses TRBV28 and TRBJ1-1; 10 positions match TRBD1. V was pared by 5 bases and J by 3 bases, with 9 bases of the junction left unmatched. Germline loops: CDR1 MDHEN, CDR2 SYDVKM. The CDR3 contains 16 residues. CDR3 nucleotide sequence: TGTGCCAGCAGTAGACCGGGACAGGGGTTTGACACTGAAGCTTTCTTT. Translated: CASSRPGQGFDTEAFF.

The V gene is TRBV6-6, the J gene TRBJ2-2, with 10 bases fitting TRBD2. The trim removed 5 bases at V and 4 bases at J, leaving 10 bases unmatched. Germline V CDR1 and CDR2: MNHNY, SVGAGI (reference sequence). CDR3 length: 17 residues. CDR3 nucleotide sequence: TGTGCCAGCAGTCCTGGGGGGCTAGCGGGAGTCACCGGGGAGCTGTTTTTT. Protein sequence: CASSPGGLAGVTGELFF.

The V and J genes are TRBV7-2 and TRBJ1-1, with 7 nucleotides matching TRBD1. The germline V gene has CDR1 SGHTA and CDR2 FQGNSA. CDR3 size: 17 residues. Trimming took 4 bases from V and 0 from J; bases not matched to a gene: 11. The CDR3 here is CASSSRSKTGMNTEAFF. CDR3 DNA sequence: TGTGCCAGCAGCTCCCGATCCAAGACAGGGATGAACACTGAAGCTTTCTTT.

The chain combines TRBV29-1 with TRBJ2-3, with TRBD2 identical over 7 bases. The J segment lost 1 base and the V segment lost 6 bases, leaving 4 bases of the junction unmatched. The CDR3 runs 13 residues. Germline loops: CDR1 SQVTM, CDR2 ANQGSEA. The CDR3 sequence is CSVRGGRTDTQYF. The CDR3 DNA reads TGCAGCGTCCGCGGGGGACGCACAGATACGCAGTATTTT.

The rearrangement joins TRBV27 to TRBJ2-1; 10 positions match TRBD2. V gave up 5 bases and J gave up 3 bases; unmatched junction bases: 4. Looked up from germline, CDR1 is MNHEY and CDR2 is SMNVEV (reference sequence). The CDR3 has 15 residues. The CDR3 nucleotides are TGTGCCAGCAGTGTAATAGCGGGAGGCTACAATGAGCAGTTCTTC. Translated, it gives CASSVIAGGYNEQFF.

V gene TRBV21-1 combines with J gene TRBJ1-2; TRBD1, as called in the table, went unchecked against the DNA. TRBV21-1 is a documented pseudogene. This CDR3 is 21 amino acids long. The CDR3 nucleotides read TGTGCCAGCAGCAAGGTTGGGAGCAAAGGTTGCAGGGGGCCTTCCGACTATGGCTACACCTTC. Protein: CASSKVGSKGCRGPSDYGYTF.

The rearrangement joins TRBV7-2 to TRBJ2-1, with D tentatively TRBD2 (6 bases). Trimming shortened V by 5 bases and J by 6 bases, and 11 bases separated the two germline ends. The CDR3 spans 13 residues. The germline CDR1 and CDR2 sequences are SGHTA and FQGNSA. This chain's CDR3 is CASSRASVNEQFF. The CDR3 coding sequence is TGTGCCAGCAGCCGGGCTAGCGTCAATGAGCAGTTCTTC.

This chain connects TRBV7-2 to TRBJ2-7; the match to TRBD1 covers 9 bases. V lost 5 bases and J lost 7; bases outside the gene matches: 3. CDR3 size: 12 residues. Germline V gives CDR1 SGHTA, CDR2 FQGNSA. The CDR3: CASSRTGVEQYF. DNA of the CDR3: TGTGCCAGCAGCCGGACAGGGGTTGAGCAGTACTTC. Combining the CDR3 with reference TRBV7-2 and TRBJ2-7 gives the whole variable domain GAGVSQSPSNKVTEKGKDVELRCDPISGHTALYWYRQSLGQGLEFLIYFQGNSAPDKSGLPSDRFSAERTGGSVSTLTIQRTQQEDSAVYLCASSRTGVEQYFGPGTRLTVT.

V is TRBV5-1 and J is TRBJ2-5, with D tentatively TRBD2 (6 bases). The CDR3 spans 15 residues. V was clipped by 5 bases and J by 5 bases, with 19 bases between them. Germline-derived CDR1 and CDR2 are SGHRS and YFSETQ. CDR3 protein: CASSSSQGGYETQYF. In nucleotides, the CDR3 is TGCGCCAGCAGTTCCTCGCAGGGAGGATACGAGACCCAGTACTTC.